Listed below are T cell receptor beta chains from one sample, sequenced in a study of blood T cell repertoires in COVID-19. This table comes from immunoSEQ multiplex PCR, and its TCRdb copy is limited to in-frame clones, with some not included. The data contain about 310,000 clones, approximately 87% of them seen just once; the ten biggest clones take up 2.5% to 3%. Sequencing was performed on peripheral blood. The receptors here all came from a woman in her thirties with COVID-19, enrolled during active disease. Both conserved end residues are part of each CDR3. Each record gives: D gene, clone size, J gene, V gene, CDR3 length, CDR3 DNA, CDR3 protein. A D gene is named only where the DNA matches it firmly. Clone sizes are given selectively: once, few, many, or a class where the clone is expanded.

>TRBD1|-|TRBJ1-4|TRBV6-5|15
TGTGCCAGCACCAGACTGGGACAGACGAATGAAAAACTGTTTTTT
CASTRLGQTNEKLFF
>-|-|TRBJ1-1|TRBV30|14
TGTGCCTGGAGCCCTAGGCGGGAAATCCCTGAAGCTTTCTTT
CAWSPRREIPEAFF
>TRBD2|once|TRBJ2-1|TRBV19|15
TGTGCCAGTAGTATAGAGGCGGGAGGCTACAATGAGCAGTTCTTC
CASSIEAGGYNEQFF
>-|-|TRBJ1-1|TRBV11-2|14
TGTGCCAGCAGCTTAGACAGTTGGAACACTGAAGCTTTCTTT
CASSLDSWNTEAFF
>-|-|TRBJ1-2|TRBV30|12
TGTGCCTGGAGTTCCCCCCCGGGGGGCTACACCTTC
CAWSSPPGGYTF
>-|-|TRBJ1-1|TRBV11-2|15
TGTGCCAGCAGCTTAACGGCCAGGGGTCGAACTGAAGCTTTCTTT
CASSLTARGRTEAFF
>TRBD2|-|TRBJ2-1|TRBV5-4|16
TGTGCCAGCAGCTTGGACGGCGGGGGTGGCTACAATGAGCAGTTCTTC
CASSLDGGGGYNEQFF
>-|-|TRBJ1-1|TRBV2|13
TGTGCCAGCAGTTCTATGATGAACACTGAAGCTTTCTTT
CASSSMMNTEAFF
>-|-|TRBJ1-3|TRBV19|15
TGTGCCAGCGGTAACAGGGTAGGGACTGGAAACACCATATATTTT
CASGNRVGTGNTIYF
>-|-|TRBJ1-1|TRBV30|13
TGTGCCTCCCCGGGACACATAAACACTGAAGCTTTCTTT
CASPGHINTEAFF
>-|-|TRBJ1-4|TRBV27|16
TGTGCCAGCAGTTTAAATAACCCCATGGCCAATGAAAAACTGTTTTTT
CASSLNNPMANEKLFF
>TRBD2|-|TRBJ2-1|TRBV27|15
TGTGCCAGCAGTTTCTCCTCCGGGACTAGCACCGAGCAGTTCTTC
CASSFSSGTSTEQFF
>TRBD1|-|TRBJ1-1|TRBV3-1/TRBV3-2|16
TGTGCCAGCAGCCAGAACACCGGGACAGGGGGACACAAAGCTTTCTTT
CASSQNTGTGGHKAFF
>-|few|TRBJ2-7|TRBV19|17
TGTGCCAGTAGTCCTGCTGTGGGTACTACTAGTAACTACGAGCAGTACTTC
CASSPAVGTTSNYEQYF
>-|-|TRBJ2-5|TRBV28|14
TGTGCCAGCAGTTTATCGCAGGGGAGAGAGACCCAGTACTTC
CASSLSQGRETQYF
>-|-|TRBJ1-2|TRBV9|15
TGTGCCAGCAGCGCCGTACGGGGGTGGGAGTATGGCTACACCTTC
CASSAVRGWEYGYTF
>TRBD1|-|TRBJ1-2|TRBV6-1|15
TGTGCCAGCAGTGAAGACGAGACAGGGGCCTATGGCTACACCTTC
CASSEDETGAYGYTF